The 20 T cell receptor beta chains reported below all come from one sample, sequenced in a study of CD8+CD57+ T cells in acquired aplastic anemia. Profiling of TCR beta VDJ combinations and CDR3 sequences used genomic DNA as template. TCRdb re-called the reads through MiXCR, storing one row per CDR3 protein. The sample holds about 160,000 distinct CDR3 sequences; roughly two thirds are singletons and the top ten take under 60%. Patients selected for sequencing had displayed CD8+CD57+ cell expansion by flow cytometry. The sample comprised sorted CD4+, CD8+, or CD8+CD57+ T cells (not recorded which) from PBMCs. The receptors here all came from a human donor with aplastic anemia.

This clonotype was counted at least ten times. J is TRBJ1-2 and V is TRBV12-3 or TRBV12-4; D is perhaps TRBD1 (5 bases). V was pared by 6 bases and J by 0 bases, with 14 bases between. This CDR3 comprises 15 residues. CDR3: CASSHQGSSNYGYTF. CDR3 bases: TGTGCCAGCAGCCATCAGGGTAGCTCTAACTATGGCTACACCTTC.

This clonotype is labeled large. This chain uses TRBV9 with TRBJ1-1, with no clear D. V was clipped by 3 bases and J by 2 bases, with 5 bases between them. CDR1 is SGDLS and CDR2 is YYNGEE in the germline V gene. This CDR3 is 12 amino acids long. CDR3: CASSAINTEAFF. CDR3 nucleotides: TGTGCCAGCAGCGCTATTAACACTGAAGCTTTCTTT.

The chain employs TRBV6-4 and TRBJ1-4; D is unresolved. The V end lost 4 bases, the J end lost 7 bases, and 10 bases lay between the germline ends. CDR1 and CDR2 (germline): MRHNA, SNTAGT. The CDR3 totals 13 residues. For the CDR3, the DNA is TGTGCCAGCAGTGGGGCAGGCGGTGAAAAACTGTTTTTT. Amino acids: CASSGAGGEKLFF.

V gene TRBV5-5 combines with J gene TRBJ2-1; D gene uncertain. This CDR3 contains 11 residues. CDR1 is SGHKS, CDR2 YYEKEE, per germline (reference sequence). V gave up 1 base and J gave up 4 bases, with 0 bases separating them. The CDR3 DNA follows: TGTGCCAGCAGCTTGTACAATGAGCAGTTCTTC. Amino acid sequence: CASSLYNEQFF.

The chain uses TRBV7-9 and TRBJ2-2; D may be TRBD1 (6 bases). The CDR3 runs 13 residues. Germline CDR1 and CDR2: SEHNR and FQNEAQ (reference sequence). The V gene lost 9 bases and the J gene lost 1 base, with 9 bases spanning the gap. The chain's CDR3 is CARSTGNTGELFF. The CDR3 nucleotides are TGTGCCAGATCGACAGGGAACACCGGGGAGCTGTTTTTT.

The V gene is TRBV7-9, the J gene TRBJ1-6, with a weak D call TRBD1 (5 bases). Trimming left V 5 bases short and J 6 bases short, with 11 bases between. The germline gives CDR1 SEHNR, CDR2 FQNEAQ (reference sequence). The CDR3 consists of 14 residues. Written as DNA, the CDR3 is TGTGCCAGCAGCGTACGTAGGGGTAATTCACCCCTCCACTTT. Protein product: CASSVRRGNSPLHF.

The genes are TRBV5-1 and TRBJ2-3; TRBD1 is a possible D gene (6 bases). Trimming stripped 1 base from V and 5 bases from J, with 11 bases between. The CDR3 totals 14 residues. Germline V gene sequence: CDR1 SGHRS, CDR2 YFSETQ. CDR3 coding DNA: TGCGCCAGCAGCTTGCAGGGGTTCGGAGATACGCAGTATTTT. It codes for CASSLQGFGDTQYF.

The chain recombines TRBV20-1 with TRBJ2-7; D gene ambiguous. V gave up 3 bases and J gave up 3 bases, with 6 bases separating them. Germline V CDR1 and CDR2: DFQATT, SNEGSKA (reference sequence). There are 11 residues in the CDR3. This CDR3 reads CSASRDYEQYF. The CDR3 bases are TGCAGTGCTAGTAGGGACTACGAGCAGTACTTC.

CDR3 loop: CASSPRDAYNEQFF. CDR3 DNA sequence: TGTGCCAGCAGCCCACGGGACGCCTACAATGAGCAGTTCTTC. The rearrangement uses TRBV7-9 and TRBJ2-1; D possibly uses TRBD1 or TRBD2 (5 bases each). Germline CDR1 SEHNR, CDR2 FQNEAQ (reference sequence). Trimming stripped 5 bases from V and 2 bases from J, with 10 bases between. The CDR3 runs 14 residues.

The chain uses TRBV19 and TRBJ1-1; no clear D gene. V lost 3 bases to trimming and J lost 10 bases, with 9 bases between them. Per the germline V gene, CDR1 is LNHDA and CDR2 is SQIVND (reference sequence). This CDR3 region has 11 residues. CDR3 sequence: CASSMGGLAFF. For the CDR3, the DNA is TGTGCCAGTAGTATGGGCGGACTAGCTTTCTTT.

This chain joins TRBV7-9 and TRBJ2-3; D gene unclear. Germline CDR1 SEHNR, CDR2 FQNEAQ (reference sequence). V was clipped by 2 bases and J by 2 bases, with 8 bases between them. The CDR3 runs to 14 residues. Here the CDR3 DNA reads TGTGCCAGCAGCTTAAGGTCCCACACAGATACGCAGTATTTT. Its translation is CASSLRSHTDTQYF.

V is TRBV7-9 and J is TRBJ2-1, with TRBD2 identical over 9 bases. Germline CDR1 and CDR2: SEHNR and FQNEAQ (reference sequence). The CDR3 runs 14 residues. J gave up 3 bases and V 7 bases, and 4 bases lay outside the gene matches. The CDR3 here is CASKLTSGYNEQFF. In DNA, the CDR3 is TGTGCCAGCAAACTGACTAGCGGCTACAATGAGCAGTTCTTC.

This clonotype has just a few counts. The chain combines TRBV20-1 with TRBJ2-1; the D is unclear. The CDR3 has 15 amino acids. V lost 0 bases and J lost 0, with 9 bases in between. The germline CDR1 and CDR2 sequences are DFQATT and SNEGSKA (reference sequence). The CDR3 reads CSARDPASSYNEQFF. The CDR3 coding sequence is TGCAGTGCTAGAGATCCTGCTAGCTCCTACAATGAGCAGTTCTTC.

The chain recombines TRBV20-1 with TRBJ2-3; D unresolved. CDR3 length: 13 residues. Per the germline V gene, CDR1 is DFQATT and CDR2 is SNEGSKA (reference sequence). Trimming removed 0 bases at V and 6 bases at J, with 10 bases between. In DNA, the CDR3 is TGCAGTGCTAGAGAAGGTAGTCAGGATACGCAGTATTTT. As protein: CSAREGSQDTQYF.

Note on this clonotype: A junction boundary mismatches the germline segment, possibly from a read error. The rearrangement uses TRBV7-6 and TRBJ1-3; D gene ambiguous. This CDR3 spans 14 amino acids. Germline CDR1 and CDR2: SGHVS and FNYEAQ. CDR3 DNA: TGTGCCGGCAGCTCCCCGGACTCTGGAAACACCATATATTTT. Protein sequence: CAGSSPDSGNTIYF.

This chain links TRBV4-1 with TRBJ1-3, with a tentative D call TRBD1 (5 bases). Trimming removed 0 bases from V and 7 bases from J, with 10 bases in between. This CDR3 comprises 14 residues. CDR1 and CDR2 (germline): MGHRA, YSYEKL. DNA for the CDR3: TGCGCCAGCAGCCAAGAAGTACAGGAGAACACCATATATTTT. Protein product: CASSQEVQENTIYF.

About this clonotype itself: This CDR3 fails to terminate in the conserved phenylalanine or tryptophan, so it likely reflects a read error. The gene calls are TRBV2 and TRBJ2-5; D is perhaps TRBD2 (6 bases). The CDR3 is 12 amino acids. Germline values: CDR1 SNHLY, CDR2 FYNNEI. The V and J ends lost 6 bases and 7 bases respectively, with 12 bases between them. This CDR3 is CASSDGGWTQYS. The CDR3 DNA follows: TGTGCCAGCAGCGACGGGGGATGGACCCAGTACTCC.

With respect to this clonotype: One end of the junction does not line up with germline, which may come from a read error. This chain joins TRBV5-1 and TRBJ2-7, with TRBD1 matching 7 bases. Germline V gene sequence: CDR1 SGHRS, CDR2 YFSETQ. CDR3 length: 14 residues. The CDR3 sequence is CASSLGQVLYEQYF. CDR3 DNA: TGTGCCAGCAGCCTAGGACAGGTCCTCTACGAGCAGTACTTC.

The gene calls are TRBV24-1 and TRBJ1-1, with TRBD1 matching 8 bases. The J segment lost 1 base and the V segment lost 7 bases, leaving 4 bases of the junction unmatched. The CDR3 is made up of 14 amino acids. CDR1 and CDR2 (germline): KGHDR, SFDVKD. The CDR3 spells CATRRGQGNTEAFF. CDR3 sequence (DNA): TGTGCCACCAGGAGAGGACAGGGGAACACTGAAGCTTTCTTT.

This clonotype was counted only a few times. The gene calls are TRBV7-8 and TRBJ2-7; D is perhaps TRBD2 (6 bases). V gave up 1 base and J gave up 2 bases, with 15 bases separating them. The CDR3 has 16 amino acids. Germline lookup yields CDR1 SGHVS and CDR2 FQNEAQ. The CDR3 protein is CASSLGPAGGTYEQYF. The CDR3 DNA reads as TGTGCCAGCAGCTTAGGTCCGGCAGGAGGGACCTACGAGCAGTACTTC.